The 28 T cell receptor beta chains presented below share a single source sample, sequenced in a study of PD-1 blockade in classical Hodgkin lymphoma. Regarding time point: cycle 4 day 1 (C4D1), after 6 weeks of nivolumab. All the patients suffered relapse after autologous stem cell transplantation, and brentuximab vedotin exposure differed. Sequencing used immunoSEQ multiplex PCR; TCRdb keeps in-frame clones, though not all of them. This repertoire shows approximately 44,000 clones, 60% to 75% found once; its top ten account for 3.1%. The sample consisted of peripheral blood mononuclear cells (PBMCs), taken before the fourth cycle of nivolumab. Source of these receptors: a human donor with classical Hodgkin lymphoma.

The chain combines TRBV6-5 with TRBJ2-3; D is undetermined. The CDR3 is 14 residues long. V dropped 4 bases and J dropped 2 bases, with 10 bases sitting between them. CDR1 is MNHEY and CDR2 is SVGAGI in the germline V gene. The CDR3, as DNA: TGTGCCAGCAGTTCTCTCGACAACACAGATACGCAGTATTTT. Its protein is CASSSLDNTDTQYF.

The chain combines TRBV7-9 with TRBJ2-7, with D tentatively TRBD1 (5 bases). V gave up 3 bases and J gave up 0 bases, with 12 bases separating them. The CDR3 has 15 residues. Germline loops: CDR1 SEHNR, CDR2 FQNEAQ (reference sequence). CDR3 residues: CASSFLPGNSYEQYF. CDR3 DNA: TGTGCCAGCAGCTTTTTACCAGGGAACTCCTACGAGCAGTACTTC.

The genes are TRBV19 and TRBJ2-7; the match to TRBD2 covers 12 bases. Germline loops: CDR1 LNHDA, CDR2 SQIVND (reference sequence). J lost 3 bases, V lost 6 bases, and 6 bases had no gene match. CDR3 size: 15 residues. CDR3 sequence reads: CASRLAGGRSYEQYF. The CDR3 DNA is TGTGCCAGTAGACTAGCGGGGGGCCGGAGCTACGAGCAGTACTTC.

This clone was seen a handful of times. This chain uses TRBV5-6 with TRBJ1-5; D gene unclear. Germline V lookup: CDR1 SGHDT, CDR2 YYEEEE. The CDR3 sequence is 12 residues long. Trimming left V 2 bases short and J 4 bases short, with 4 bases between. This CDR3 is CASSFRNQPQHF. The CDR3 nucleotides read TGTGCCAGCAGCTTTAGGAATCAGCCCCAGCATTTT. Filled out from reference TRBV5-6 and TRBJ1-5, the complete variable domain reads DAGVTQSPTHLIKTRGQQVTLRCSPKSGHDTVSWYQQALGQGPQFIFQYYEEEERQRGNFPDRFSGHQFPNYSSELNVNALLLGDSALYLCASSFRNQPQHFGDGTRLSIL.

The CDR3 region is CASKTSTGGGRTDTQYF. The CDR3 nucleotides are TGTGCCAGCAAGACCTCAACAGGGGGGGGGCGGACAGATACGCAGTATTTT. The rearrangement joins TRBV27 to TRBJ2-3; perhaps TRBD1 as D (8 bases). Per germline, CDR1 MNHEY and CDR2 SMNVEV (reference sequence). V lost 7 bases to trimming and J lost 3 bases, with 23 bases between them. The CDR3 runs to 17 residues.

CDR3 residues: CASSQDRGRVETQYF. In nucleotides, the CDR3 is TGTGCCAGCAGCCAAGACAGGGGGCGCGTGGAGACCCAGTACTTC. The chain recombines TRBV7-2 with TRBJ2-5, with TRBD1 identical over 10 bases. This CDR3 contains 15 residues. Trimming at V came to 5 bases and at J to 5 bases, leaving 8 bases not matched to a gene. The germline CDR1 and CDR2 sequences are SGHTA and FQGNSA.

The chain employs TRBV28 and TRBJ2-1; possible D gene TRBD1, 6 bases. CDR1 MDHEN and CDR2 SYDVKM come from the germline V gene. V was pared by 5 bases and J by 2 bases, with 16 bases between. The CDR3 is made up of 16 amino acids. The CDR3 DNA is TGTGCCAGCAGTCGCTTAGCCGGGACACCCTACAATGAGCAGTTCTTC. Translating gives CASSRLAGTPYNEQFF.

The chain combines TRBV6-5 with TRBJ1-1, with D tentatively TRBD1 (5 bases). This CDR3 region has 13 residues. The V end was cut by 1 base, the J end by 10 bases, with 13 bases between. Germline CDR1 is MNHEY and CDR2 is SVGAGI. The CDR3 is CASSYLEGTGAFF. The DNA of the CDR3 is TGTGCCAGCAGTTACTTGGAGGGGACCGGAGCTTTCTTT.

The chain links TRBV27 to TRBJ1-2; D not resolved. CDR3 size: 12 residues. The germline gives CDR1 MNHEY, CDR2 SMNVEV (reference sequence). The ends were cut back, 5 bases at V and 1 base at J, with 5 bases in the middle. CDR3 coding DNA: TGTGCCAGCAGTCTCCTTAACTATGGCTACACCTTC. Its translation is CASSLLNYGYTF.

This clone was seen many times. The J gene is TRBJ2-1, the V gene TRBV6-5, with 7 nucleotides matching TRBD1. With 0 bases clipped from V and 9 bases from J, the junction kept 8 bases outside the gene matches. The length of the CDR3 is 15 residues. The germline CDR1 and CDR2 sequences are MNHEY and SVGAGI. The CDR3 DNA reads as TGTGCCAGCAGTTACTCAGACAGGGATCAGGGTGAGCAGTTCTTC. Protein sequence: CASSYSDRDQGEQFF.

The rearrangement joins TRBV5-6 to TRBJ1-6; the D gene is possibly TRBD1 (6 bases). Germline V gives CDR1 SGHDT, CDR2 YYEEEE. There are 16 residues in the CDR3. V gave up 4 bases and J gave up 4 bases, with 15 bases separating them. The CDR3 bases are TGTGCCAGCAGCACCTTCAGGACAGCTTATAATTCACCCCTCCACTTT. This translates into CASSTFRTAYNSPLHF.

A few counts support this clone. This chain connects TRBV11-2 to TRBJ2-7; D is perhaps TRBD1 (5 bases). Germline lookup yields CDR1 SGHAT and CDR2 FQNNGV. V lost 5 bases to trimming and J lost 2 bases, with 22 bases between them. This CDR3 is built from 17 residues. The CDR3, as DNA: TGTGCCAGCAGCGATCTCTTGGCCCCAGGGCTTCCCTACGAGCAGTACTTC. It yields the protein CASSDLLAPGLPYEQYF.

The V call is TRBV28, the J call TRBJ1-1; D unresolved. From germline, CDR1 is MDHEN and CDR2 SYDVKM. The CDR3 has 14 residues. V lost 5 bases, J lost 1 base, and 11 bases lay in between. CDR3 nucleotide sequence: TGTGCCAGCAGTAGTTTGTCCGAGAACACTGAAGCTTTCTTT. Translation: CASSSLSENTEAFF.

J is TRBJ1-5 and V is TRBV30; TRBD1 agrees at 7 bases. V was clipped by 4 bases and J by 0 bases; unmatched bases: 12. Germline V gene lookup returns CDR1 GTSNPN and CDR2 SVGIG (reference sequence). CDR3 length: 17 residues. The CDR3 spells CAWIPKTGTPSNQPQHF. Written as DNA, the CDR3 is TGTGCCTGGATCCCCAAGACAGGGACCCCTAGCAATCAGCCCCAGCATTTT.

The chain employs TRBV27 and TRBJ1-1; TRBD1 matches 7 bases. V shed 6 bases and J 2 bases; nucleotides not matched to a gene: 6. In germline, CDR1 is MNHEY, CDR2 SMNVEV (reference sequence). The CDR3 totals 14 residues. The CDR3 sequence: CASRHGTVNTEAFF. In nucleotides, the CDR3 is TGTGCCAGCAGACACGGGACAGTAAACACTGAAGCTTTCTTT.

The V call is TRBV28, the J call TRBJ2-7; TRBD1 agrees at 9 bases. This CDR3 is 16 amino acids long. Germline V gene lookup returns CDR1 MDHEN and CDR2 SYDVKM. The trim removed 7 bases at V and 2 bases at J, leaving 12 bases unmatched. Here the CDR3 DNA reads TGTGCCAGCACTCCAACGGGACAGGGAGGCGCCTACGAGCAGTACTTC. This gives the protein CASTPTGQGGAYEQYF.

The V gene is TRBV27, the J gene TRBJ1-2; TRBD1 agrees at 8 bases. V lost 6 bases and J lost 1; bases outside the gene matches: 10. This CDR3 contains 16 residues. Looked up from germline, CDR1 is MNHEY and CDR2 is SMNVEV (reference sequence). DNA of the CDR3: TGTGCCAGCAGCTTAAACCGGGACAGGTTTAACTATGGCTACACCTTC. Amino acids: CASSLNRDRFNYGYTF.

This chain joins TRBV25-1 and TRBJ2-1, with no clear D. CDR1 is MGHDK, CDR2 SYGVNS, per germline. The CDR3 has 11 amino acids. V was pared by 5 bases and J by 3 bases, with 2 bases between. CDR3 region: CASSLYNEQFF. CDR3 DNA: TGTGCCAGCAGTCTCTACAATGAGCAGTTCTTC. The full variable domain, with the rest looked up from reference TRBV25-1 and TRBJ2-1, is EADIYQTPRYLVIGTGKKITLECSQTMGHDKMYWYQQDPGMELHLIHYSYGVNSTEKGDLSSESTVSRIRTEHFPLTLESARPSHTSQYLCASSLYNEQFFGPGTRLTVL.

The V and J genes are TRBV6-5 and TRBJ2-7; D is perhaps TRBD1 or TRBD2 (5 bases each). Per germline, CDR1 MNHEY and CDR2 SVGAGI. The V gene lost 2 bases and the J gene lost 5 bases, with 13 bases spanning the gap. This CDR3 contains 14 residues. The CDR3 loop is CASSYGDASDEQYF. CDR3 DNA sequence: TGTGCCAGCAGTTACGGGGACGCAAGCGACGAGCAGTACTTC.

The CDR3 DNA reads as TGTGCCAGCAGCTTTAGCGGGGCCGGGGAGCTGTTTTTT. Translating gives CASSFSGAGELFF. The chain couples TRBV7-3 to TRBJ2-2; 8 nucleotides match TRBD2. With V trimmed by 3 bases and J by 6 bases, 0 bases remained unmatched. Germline V gene data show CDR1 as SGHTA and CDR2 as FQGTGA. The length of the CDR3 is 13 residues.

The chain carries TRBV9 and TRBJ2-1, with no clear D. CDR1 is SGDLS and CDR2 is YYNGEE in the germline V gene. The CDR3 is made up of 13 amino acids. V was cut by 4 bases and J by 6 bases, with 11 bases left in between. The CDR3 protein is CASSSITPNEQFF. Written as DNA, the CDR3 is TGTGCCAGCAGCTCCATAACCCCCAATGAGCAGTTCTTC.

The chain has TRBV10-3 and TRBJ1-1; D is perhaps TRBD1 (6 bases). Germline values: CDR1 ENHRY, CDR2 SYGVKD. The CDR3 runs 13 residues. The V end lost 10 bases, the J end lost 0 bases, and 12 bases lay between the germline ends. The CDR3 here is CARQQGLNTEAFF. For the CDR3, the DNA is TGTGCCAGACAACAGGGATTGAACACTGAAGCTTTCTTT.

The chain recombines TRBV27 with TRBJ1-5; D uncertain. The V gene's germline CDR1 is MNHEY and CDR2 SMNVEV (reference sequence). V lost 8 bases, J lost 3 bases, and 8 bases lay in between. The CDR3 has 12 residues. This chain's CDR3 is CASWEINQPQHF. CDR3 DNA: TGTGCCAGCTGGGAGATCAATCAGCCCCAGCATTTT.

This clone appeared a single time. The chain recombines TRBV7-6 with TRBJ1-3, with a possible D match to TRBD1 (5 bases). CDR3 size: 15 residues. Trimming took off 1 base at V and 4 bases at J, with 11 bases between the two ends. CDR1 is SGHVS and CDR2 is FNYEAQ in the germline V gene. The chain's CDR3 is CASSLGRERGNTIYF. The CDR3 DNA follows: TGTGCCAGCAGCTTAGGCAGGGAAAGGGGAAACACCATATATTTT.

V gene TRBV7-2 combines with J gene TRBJ1-2, with TRBD1 as a possible D gene (5 bases). The CDR3 runs to 12 residues. Trimming left V 0 bases short and J 9 bases short, with 8 bases between. In germline, CDR1 is SGHTA, CDR2 FQGNSA. The CDR3 bases are TGTGCCAGCAGCTTAGCTGGGGGAAGCTACACCTTC. Amino acids: CASSLAGGSYTF.

This chain links TRBV7-2 with TRBJ2-1, with 8 nucleotides matching TRBD2. Germline assignment: CDR1 SGHTA and CDR2 FQGNSA. Trimming cost V 8 bases and J 3 bases; bases outside gene matches: 6. CDR3 size: 14 residues. CDR3: CASRRAGDYNEQFF. The CDR3 region has the DNA TGTGCCAGCCGTCGAGCGGGAGACTACAATGAGCAGTTCTTC. Full variable domain (missing parts from reference TRBV7-2 and TRBJ2-1): GAGVSQSPSNKVTEKGKDVELRCDPISGHTALYWYRQSLGQGLEFLIYFQGNSAPDKSGLPSDRFSAERTGGSVSTLTIQRTQQEDSAVYLCASRRAGDYNEQFFGPGTRLTVL.

The rearrangement links TRBV15 to TRBJ1-6, with D maybe TRBD1 (5 bases). The V and J ends lost 3 bases and 7 bases respectively, with 7 bases between them. The CDR3 spans 13 residues. Germline loops: CDR1 LNHNV, CDR2 YYDKDF (reference sequence). The CDR3 loop reads CATSRGGNSPLHF. Written as DNA, the CDR3 is TGTGCCACCAGCAGGGGGGGGAATTCACCCCTCCACTTT.

The rearrangement uses TRBV6-4 and TRBJ2-1; D is uncertain. The ends were cut back, 3 bases at V and 1 base at J, with 7 bases in the middle. CDR3 length: 14 amino acids. Germline V lookup: CDR1 MRHNA, CDR2 SNTAGT. The CDR3 region has the DNA TGTGCCAGCAGTGAAACTGGGTCCTACAATGAGCAGTTCTTC. Protein: CASSETGSYNEQFF.